The 22 T cell receptor beta chains reported below all come from one sample, sequenced in a study of Ad26.COV2.S vaccination and SARS-CoV-2 variants. The data were produced by immunoSEQ multiplex PCR, yet TCRdb's version contains in-frame clones alone and is incomplete. The sample records about 350,000 clones, 86% being singletons. As for treatment: 15 to 20 received Ad26.COV2.S at low or high dose, single or two shots; about 5 received placebo; per-sample allocation not given. Samples were taken on day 63 after the first vaccine or placebo injection. The sample here was peripheral blood, taken in a trial of Ad26.COV2.S vaccine versus placebo. These receptors were taken from a person aged 18-65 years who received the Ad26.COV2.S COVID-19 vaccine or a placebo.

This clone was found once. The gene calls are TRBV7-2 and TRBJ2-7, with a possible D match to TRBD2 (6 bases). Germline assignment: CDR1 SGHTA and CDR2 FQGNSA. Trimming removed 0 bases from V and 1 base from J, with 16 bases in between. The CDR3 is 17 amino acids. CDR3 residues: CASSLALVGGGSYEQYF. In DNA, the CDR3 is TGTGCCAGCAGCTTAGCGCTGGTGGGAGGTGGTTCCTACGAGCAGTACTTC.

The chain uses TRBV4-2 and TRBJ2-5; D is perhaps TRBD1 (7 bases). The CDR3 has 16 residues. The germline V gene encodes CDR1 LGHNA and CDR2 YNFKEQ. V gave up 0 bases and J gave up 1 base, with 12 bases separating them. CDR3 DNA: TGTGCCAGCAGCCAAGACAGGGGGACTCTCCAAGAGACCCAGTACTTC. Amino acids: CASSQDRGTLQETQYF.

The chain uses TRBV3-1 (or the pseudogene TRBV3-2) and TRBJ2-4, with a weak D call TRBD2 (7 bases). V was pared by 1 base and J by 5 bases, with 18 bases between. The CDR3 runs 17 residues. The germline V gene encodes CDR1 LGHDT and CDR2 YNNKEL (reference sequence). CDR3 loop: CASSQALGGASQNIQYF. The CDR3 DNA is TGTGCCAGCAGCCAAGCTTTGGGGGGGGCTTCCCAAAACATTCAGTACTTC.

This clone has just one count. The chain employs TRBV28 and TRBJ2-1, with 13 bases lining up with TRBD2. Germline CDR1 and CDR2: MDHEN and SYDVKM. This CDR3 has 16 amino acids. V was pared by 5 bases and J by 6 bases, with 7 bases of the junction left unmatched. The CDR3 DNA reads TGTGCCAGCAGTACACAAACTAGCGGGAGGGCCAATGAGCAGTTCTTC. Translation: CASSTQTSGRANEQFF.

The chain employs TRBV5-1 and TRBJ2-1; weak D call: TRBD1 (6 bases). Trimming took off 0 bases at V and 8 bases at J, with 15 bases between the two ends. CDR1 SGHRS and CDR2 YFSETQ come from the germline V gene. CDR3 length: 15 amino acids. CDR3 nucleotide sequence: TGCGCCAGCAGCTTGGGGCAGGGGTCTTCCGATGAGCAGTTCTTC. Translation: CASSLGQGSSDEQFF.

The chain recombines TRBV4-1 with TRBJ2-2; the match to TRBD2 covers 13 bases. Germline CDR1 MGHRA, CDR2 YSYEKL. The J segment lost 7 bases and the V segment lost 2 bases, leaving 4 bases of the junction unmatched. The CDR3 runs 16 residues. This chain's CDR3 is CASSQTSGGANGELFF. CDR3 sequence (DNA): TGCGCCAGCAGCCAAACTAGCGGGGGGGCGAACGGGGAGCTGTTTTTT.

The chain employs TRBV6-5 and TRBJ2-1; tentative D call: TRBD1 (6 bases). The CDR3 runs 16 residues. V dropped 1 base and J dropped 2 bases, with 12 bases sitting between them. Per germline, CDR1 MNHEY and CDR2 SVGAGI. The CDR3 DNA sequence: TGTGCCAGCAGTTACTTCCGGGACACAACCTACAATGAGCAGTTCTTC. Its translation is CASSYFRDTTYNEQFF.

This sequence joins TRBV5-8 and TRBJ2-5, with TRBD2 identical over 8 bases. CDR1 and CDR2 from the germline V gene are SGHTS and YDEGEE. Trimming cost V 6 bases and J 4 bases; bases outside gene matches: 8. This CDR3 comprises 14 residues. CDR3 bases: TGTGCCAGCAACAGCGGGAGCCTGGGAGAGACCCAGTACTTC. Amino acid sequence: CASNSGSLGETQYF.

This clone was seen a single time. The rearrangement joins TRBV28 to TRBJ2-5, with D possibly being TRBD1 (5 bases). The V end lost 5 bases, the J end lost 0 bases, and 16 bases lay between the germline ends. The CDR3 consists of 16 residues. Germline values: CDR1 MDHEN, CDR2 SYDVKM. The CDR3 DNA reads TGTGCCAGCAGTGATAGGGGCGGACGGTACCAAGAGACCCAGTACTTC. This encodes CASSDRGGRYQETQYF.

The chain is built from TRBV28 and TRBJ2-4; maybe TRBD1 (5 bases). Trimming removed 3 bases from V and 1 base from J, with 16 bases in between. The CDR3 loop spans 17 amino acids. Looked up from germline, CDR1 is MDHEN and CDR2 is SYDVKM. CDR3: CASSFRWQGEAKNIQYF. CDR3 nucleotide sequence: TGTGCCAGCAGTTTTCGCTGGCAGGGTGAGGCCAAAAACATTCAGTACTTC.

V and J are TRBV11-3 and TRBJ1-1; 7 bases match TRBD1. V lost 3 bases, J lost 8 bases, and 6 bases stayed unmatched. The germline V gene has CDR1 SGHNT and CDR2 YENEEA. The CDR3 is 13 amino acids. The CDR3 is CASSFQGGAEAFF. As DNA, the CDR3 is TGTGCCAGCAGCTTCCAGGGGGGAGCCGAAGCTTTCTTT.

The chain carries TRBV19 and TRBJ2-3, with D unresolved. Germline CDR1 LNHDA, CDR2 SQIVND (reference sequence). The CDR3 totals 13 residues. V lost 3 bases and J 2 bases, leaving 6 bases between the germline ends. The CDR3 DNA sequence: TGTGCCAGTAGTATGGAAAACACAGATACGCAGTATTTT. Residues: CASSMENTDTQYF.

This sequence joins TRBV30 and TRBJ2-3, with 8 positions matching TRBD2. Trimming at V came to 4 bases and at J to 14 bases, leaving 11 bases not matched to a gene. This CDR3 spans 12 amino acids. The V gene's germline CDR1 is GTSNPN and CDR2 SVGIG (reference sequence). Here the CDR3 DNA reads TGTGCCTGGACCGGGACTAGATATCGACTGTATTTT. Translating gives CAWTGTRYRLYF.

This sequence joins TRBV4-1 and TRBJ1-2; 7 bases fit TRBD1. After removal of 1 base from V and 2 bases from J, the junction contained 10 bases not matched to a gene. Germline V gives CDR1 MGHRA, CDR2 YSYEKL. The CDR3 consists of 17 residues. The CDR3 protein is CASSQVGTAFKNYGYTF. The CDR3, as DNA: TGCGCCAGCAGCCAAGTAGGGACAGCCTTCAAGAACTATGGCTACACCTTC.

This sequence joins TRBV7-9 and TRBJ1-2; D unclear. V lost 2 bases and J lost 6, with 7 bases in between. Germline loops: CDR1 SEHNR, CDR2 FQNEAQ (reference sequence). The CDR3 sequence is 12 residues long. CDR3 in DNA: TGTGCCAGCAGCTTAACCGATAATGGCTACACCTTC. This encodes CASSLTDNGYTF.

The chain links TRBV13 to TRBJ2-4, with 7 bases that match TRBD1. Germline CDR1 reads PRHDT; CDR2 reads FYEKMQ (reference sequence). This CDR3 is 15 amino acids long. The V gene end was trimmed by 6 bases and the J gene end by 4 bases; junction bases not matched to a gene: 9. CDR3 nucleotide sequence: TGTGCCAGCAGACGCCCCGGGACAGAAAAAAACATTCAGTACTTC. This encodes CASRRPGTEKNIQYF.

This rearrangement joins TRBV13 to TRBJ1-3, with 9 positions matching TRBD1. The junction had 6 bases not matched to a gene; V was cut back by 3 bases and J by 3 bases. Germline CDR1 is PRHDT and CDR2 is FYEKMQ (reference sequence). This CDR3 has 16 amino acids. This CDR3 reads CASSLADRGNGNTIYF. CDR3 coding DNA: TGTGCCAGCAGCTTGGCCGACAGGGGGAATGGAAACACCATATATTTT.

V usage is TRBV19 and J usage is TRBJ2-5; the match to TRBD2 covers 9 bases. Germline CDR1 and CDR2: LNHDA and SQIVND (reference sequence). With V trimmed by 7 bases and J by 2 bases, 11 bases remained unmatched. CDR3 length: 16 amino acids. CDR3 coding DNA: TGTGCCAGTACCCCTTCGTCTAGCGGGATACAAGAGACCCAGTACTTC. Its translation is CASTPSSSGIQETQYF.

V usage is TRBV10-3 and J usage is TRBJ2-1; TRBD1 agrees at 7 bases. The CDR3 spans 14 residues. The germline CDR1 and CDR2 sequences are ENHRY and SYGVKD. V shed 5 bases, J shed 0 bases, and the junction held 1 base outside the gene matches. CDR3 sequence (DNA): TGTGCCATCAGTACAGGGGCCTCCTACAATGAGCAGTTCTTC. This gives the protein CAISTGASYNEQFF.

This clone was recorded only once. J is TRBJ1-1 and V is TRBV5-1; TRBD1 matches at 9 bases. V trimming: 0 bases; J trimming: 3 bases; junction bases outside the gene matches: 6. The V gene's germline CDR1 is SGHRS and CDR2 YFSETQ. The CDR3 is 16 residues long. CDR3 residues: CASSLARDRVYTEAFF. CDR3 DNA: TGCGCCAGCAGCTTGGCCCGGGACAGGGTATACACTGAAGCTTTCTTT.

The chain carries TRBV4-2 and TRBJ2-1, with 7 bases lining up with TRBD2. J lost 0 bases, V lost 1 base, and 12 bases had no gene match. This CDR3 has 19 residues. The germline V gene has CDR1 LGHNA and CDR2 YNFKEQ. CDR3 nucleotides: TGTGCCAGCAGCCAAGGGGGTTATAGCGGGCGGAGCTCCTACAATGAGCAGTTCTTC. It codes for CASSQGGYSGRSSYNEQFF.

This clone was recorded once. V gene TRBV7-2 combines with J gene TRBJ2-2; D is uncertain. Trimming took 5 bases from V and 0 from J, leaving 13 bases between them. The CDR3 covers 16 residues. CDR1 and CDR2 from the germline V gene are SGHTA and FQGNSA. The CDR3 loop reads CASSTLIAPNTGELFF. As DNA, the CDR3 is TGTGCCAGCAGCACTTTGATCGCTCCGAACACCGGGGAGCTGTTTTTT.